These 26 T cell receptor beta chains came from one sample sequenced in a study of somatic mutations in cytotoxic T cells in rheumatoid arthritis. Method: immunoSEQ multiplex PCR; TCRdb's copy keeps in-frame clones and lacks some. The table includes tens of thousands of clones, 82% detected once. The sequencing input was CD8+ T cells sorted from blood. All receptors derive from an adult with rheumatoid arthritis.

This clone has only one observation. This chain connects TRBV9 to TRBJ1-2; 8 bases line up with TRBD1. The V segment lost 3 bases and the J segment 4 bases; nucleotides outside the gene matches: 11. From germline, CDR1 is SGDLS and CDR2 YYNGEE. The CDR3 consists of 16 residues. This chain's CDR3 is CASSAPTGEAAYGYTF. The CDR3 region has the DNA TGTGCCAGCAGCGCTCCGACAGGGGAAGCGGCCTATGGCTACACCTTC.

V usage is TRBV7-6 and J usage is TRBJ2-7; D might be TRBD2 (9 bases). This CDR3 has 17 residues. V was trimmed by 1 base and J by 4 bases, leaving 20 bases between them. From germline, CDR1 is SGHVS and CDR2 FNYEAQ. CDR3 region: CASSLEAGGTGRYEQYF. CDR3 coding DNA: TGTGCCAGCAGCTTAGAGGCGGGAGGGACAGGCCGTTACGAGCAGTACTTC.

The J gene is TRBJ2-1, the V gene TRBV6-1; D is undetermined. From germline, CDR1 is MNHNS and CDR2 SASEGT. This CDR3 comprises 12 residues. Trimming cost V 4 bases and J 6 bases, with 7 bases left between them. The CDR3 sequence is CASSVRTNEQFF. For the CDR3, the DNA is TGTGCCAGCAGTGTGCGGACCAATGAGCAGTTCTTC.

This clone was seen once. V gene TRBV5-1 combines with J gene TRBJ2-7; unclear D gene. This CDR3 region has 14 residues. V lost 0 bases to trimming and J lost 3 bases, with 10 bases between them. CDR1 is SGHRS, CDR2 YFSETQ, per germline. The CDR3, as DNA: TGCGCCAGCAGCTTGGAAGGGCCCCTCTACGAGCAGTACTTC. Translation gives CASSLEGPLYEQYF.

The V gene is TRBV7-9, the J gene TRBJ2-7, with 13 bases aligning to TRBD2. From germline, CDR1 is SEHNR and CDR2 FQNEAQ (reference sequence). The CDR3 is 14 residues long. The junction had 5 bases not matched to a gene; V was cut back by 5 bases and J by 7 bases. The DNA for the CDR3 is TGTGCCAGCAGCCCCGGACTAGCGGGAGTAGAGCAGTACTTC. Its translation is CASSPGLAGVEQYF.

This chain joins TRBV19 and TRBJ2-1; D is ambiguous. CDR3 size: 14 residues. V was cut by 7 bases and J by 0 bases, with 10 bases left in between. CDR1 LNHDA and CDR2 SQIVND come from the germline V gene (reference sequence). The CDR3 reads CASTGRSSYNEQFF. The CDR3 DNA is TGTGCCAGTACCGGCCGAAGCTCCTACAATGAGCAGTTCTTC. The full variable domain, completed using reference TRBV19 and TRBJ2-1, is DGGITQSPKYLFRKEGQNVTLSCEQNLNHDAMYWYRQDPGQGLRLIYYSQIVNDFQKGDIAEGYSVSREKKESFPLTVTSAQKNPTAFYLCASTGRSSYNEQFFGPGTRLTVL.

This clone is judged medium-sized. V usage is TRBV5-1 and J usage is TRBJ1-6, with D possibly TRBD1 on 5 matching bases. Trimming took off 3 bases at V and 0 bases at J, with 13 bases between the two ends. CDR3 length: 17 amino acids. CDR1 is SGHRS and CDR2 is YFSETQ in the germline V gene. The CDR3 loop is CASSSTGFPSYNSPLHF. CDR3 DNA sequence: TGCGCCAGCAGCTCCACAGGCTTTCCCTCCTATAATTCACCCCTCCACTTT.

V usage is TRBV27 and J usage is TRBJ1-2; D not certain. The CDR3 runs to 13 residues. Germline V lookup: CDR1 MNHEY, CDR2 SMNVEV (reference sequence). Trimming removed 0 bases from V and 4 bases from J, with 6 bases in between. The CDR3 protein is CASSLSRSYGYTF. The CDR3 bases are TGTGCCAGCAGTTTATCGCGGAGCTATGGCTACACCTTC.

The chain joins TRBV5-4 to TRBJ1-3; 9 bases line up with TRBD1. Looked up from germline, CDR1 is SGHNT and CDR2 is YYREEE (reference sequence). Trimming removed 4 bases from V and 1 base from J; junction bases left unmatched: 3. The CDR3 is 15 residues long. The CDR3 is CASSPGTGSGNTIYF. The CDR3 region has the DNA TGTGCCAGCAGCCCCGGGACAGGGTCTGGAAACACCATATATTTT. Combining the CDR3 with reference TRBV5-4 and TRBJ1-3 gives the whole variable domain ETGVTQSPTHLIKTRGQQVTLRCSSQSGHNTVSWYQQALGQGPQFIFQYYREEENGRGNFPPRFSGLQFPNYSSELNVNALELDDSALYLCASSPGTGSGNTIYFGEGSWLTVV.

The genes are TRBV25-1 and TRBJ1-2; D is uncertain. CDR3 length: 16 residues. The V end lost 4 bases, the J end lost 4 bases, and 19 bases lay between the germline ends. CDR1 is MGHDK and CDR2 is SYGVNS in the germline V gene. The CDR3 loop is CASSGPLRAVGYGYTF. The CDR3 bases are TGTGCCAGCAGTGGACCGCTTAGGGCAGTGGGCTATGGCTACACCTTC.

J is TRBJ2-1 and V is TRBV19, with a weak D call TRBD2 (5 bases). This CDR3 is 15 amino acids long. The V and J ends lost 3 bases and 0 bases respectively, with 9 bases between them. The germline gives CDR1 LNHDA, CDR2 SQIVND (reference sequence). The CDR3 sequence: CASSIGDSSYNEQFF. CDR3 in DNA: TGTGCCAGTAGTATCGGGGATAGCTCCTACAATGAGCAGTTCTTC.

The chain has TRBV4-1 and TRBJ2-7, with TRBD1 as a possible D gene (6 bases). Deletions cut 3 bases from V and 0 bases from J, with 12 bases between. The CDR3 contains 15 residues. Germline lookup yields CDR1 MGHRA and CDR2 YSYEKL. Here the CDR3 reads CASSQLQGSSYEQYF. DNA of the CDR3: TGCGCCAGCAGCCAGTTACAGGGTAGCTCCTACGAGCAGTACTTC.

The V call is TRBV27, the J call TRBJ1-4; no firm D call. The CDR3 is 13 amino acids. Germline V gives CDR1 MNHEY, CDR2 SMNVEV (reference sequence). V was shortened by 2 bases and J by 7 bases, with 8 bases between the two germline ends. The CDR3 coding sequence is TGTGCCAGCAGTTTAGGGCGTGGTGAAAAACTGTTTTTT. This translates into CASSLGRGEKLFF.

The chain is built from TRBV11-2 and TRBJ2-7; 7 bases are a match to TRBD1. CDR1 and CDR2 from the germline V gene are SGHAT and FQNNGV. There are 14 residues in the CDR3. The J segment lost 3 bases and the V segment lost 5 bases, leaving 7 bases of the junction unmatched. This CDR3 is CASSPWGQSYEQYF. The CDR3 DNA reads as TGTGCCAGCAGCCCCTGGGGACAGAGCTACGAGCAGTACTTC.

This chain uses TRBV11-3 with TRBJ2-7; D gene unclear. V was cut by 1 base and J by 6 bases, with 7 bases left in between. This CDR3 has 12 amino acids. The germline V gene encodes CDR1 SGHNT and CDR2 YENEEA. The CDR3 coding sequence is TGTGCCAGCAGCTTAGCACCGGCCGAGCAGTACTTC. Amino acid sequence: CASSLAPAEQYF.

The chain is built from TRBV7-8 and TRBJ1-3, with D tentatively TRBD1 (6 bases). With 5 bases removed from V and 6 bases from J, the gap between germline ends came to 14 bases. The CDR3 covers 14 residues. Germline V lookup: CDR1 SGHVS, CDR2 FQNEAQ. In nucleotides, the CDR3 is TGTGCCAGCAGCCCCAGGGAGGGGGAAAACACCATATATTTT. It yields the protein CASSPREGENTIYF.

The genes are TRBV4-1 and TRBJ2-1; TRBD2 aligns across 14 bases. The CDR3 extends over 19 amino acids. Per the germline V gene, CDR1 is MGHRA and CDR2 is YSYEKL. Losses at the gene ends were 0 bases for V and 2 bases for J; bases not matched to a gene: 6. The CDR3 loop reads CASSQEPGLAGVPYNEQFF. Written as DNA, the CDR3 is TGCGCCAGCAGCCAAGAACCGGGACTAGCGGGAGTGCCCTACAATGAGCAGTTCTTC.

The chain carries TRBV15 and TRBJ2-3; 7 bases map to TRBD2. Trimming at V came to 0 bases and at J to 3 bases, leaving 9 bases not matched to a gene. The CDR3 consists of 17 residues. Germline CDR1 LNHNV, CDR2 YYDKDF (reference sequence). CDR3 DNA: TGTGCCACCAGCAGAGAGGTAGGGCGGGAGCCGACAGATACGCAGTATTTT. This gives the protein CATSREVGREPTDTQYF.

The V call is TRBV7-9, the J call TRBJ2-1; 7 bases are a match to TRBD1. The CDR3 spans 14 residues. V was clipped by 6 bases and J by 3 bases; unmatched bases: 5. Germline V gene lookup returns CDR1 SEHNR and CDR2 FQNEAQ (reference sequence). CDR3 sequence reads: CASREGGLYNEQFF. CDR3 DNA: TGTGCCAGCAGGGAAGGGGGCCTCTACAATGAGCAGTTCTTC.

The genes are TRBV25-1 and TRBJ2-7; perhaps D is TRBD1 or TRBD2 (7 bases each). The germline V gene has CDR1 MGHDK and CDR2 SYGVNS. Trimming removed 6 bases from V and 2 bases from J, with 17 bases in between. This CDR3 comprises 15 residues. The CDR3 coding sequence is TGTGCCAGCAGCCCCGGGAGGCAGGGGGCCTACGAGCAGTACTTC. As protein: CASSPGRQGAYEQYF.

This chain joins TRBV9 and TRBJ2-2; TRBD1 aligns across 10 bases. This CDR3 is built from 17 residues. Trimming at V came to 3 bases and at J to 1 base, leaving 6 bases not matched to a gene. The germline V gene encodes CDR1 SGDLS and CDR2 YYNGEE. The CDR3 sequence: CASSGSRTGGNTGELFF. For the CDR3, the DNA is TGTGCCAGCAGCGGATCACGGACAGGGGGGAACACCGGGGAGCTGTTTTTT.

V usage is TRBV5-6 and J usage is TRBJ2-7, with D tentatively TRBD1 (5 bases). V lost 0 bases and J 6 bases, leaving 13 bases between the germline ends. This CDR3 contains 14 residues. CDR1 and CDR2 from the germline V gene are SGHDT and YYEEEE. CDR3 region: CASSLGAGFFEQYF. The CDR3 coding sequence is TGTGCCAGCAGCTTGGGGGCAGGGTTCTTCGAGCAGTACTTC.

This clone was found once. The V and J genes are TRBV5-1 and TRBJ1-3, with D unclear. The CDR3 sequence is 14 residues long. Trimming took off 4 bases at V and 7 bases at J, with 15 bases between the two ends. Germline CDR1 and CDR2: SGHRS and YFSETQ. CDR3 sequence: CASSPTIAGNTIYF. DNA for the CDR3: TGCGCCAGCAGCCCCACTATCGCGGGGAACACCATATATTTT.

The chain uses TRBV5-5 and TRBJ2-7; D is undetermined. Germline-derived CDR1 and CDR2 are SGHKS and YYEKEE (reference sequence). This CDR3 spans 14 amino acids. V lost 2 bases to trimming and J lost 3 bases, with 12 bases between them. The CDR3 here is CASSFKGASYEQYF. The CDR3, as DNA: TGTGCCAGCAGCTTCAAGGGCGCGAGCTACGAGCAGTACTTC. The whole variable domain, remainder taken from reference TRBV5-5 and TRBJ2-7, is DAGVTQSPTHLIKTRGQQVTLRCSPISGHKSVSWYQQVLGQGPQFIFQYYEKEERGRGNFPDRFSARQFPNYSSELNVNALLLGDSALYLCASSFKGASYEQYFGPGTRLTVT.

In its sample, this clone was seen once. This chain links TRBV6-5 with TRBJ1-2; perhaps TRBD1 as D (6 bases). The germline V gene has CDR1 MNHEY and CDR2 SVGAGI. V was clipped by 5 bases and J by 5 bases, with 15 bases between them. This CDR3 comprises 14 residues. The CDR3 region is CASSSDGGVYGYTF. CDR3 DNA: TGTGCCAGCAGTAGCGACGGGGGCGTATATGGCTACACCTTC.

The CDR3 region is CASSVLSDRAQETQYF. Written as DNA, the CDR3 is TGTGCCAGCAGCGTCCTCTCGGACAGGGCTCAAGAGACCCAGTACTTC. The chain uses TRBV9 and TRBJ2-5, with 8 bases that match TRBD1. This CDR3 is 16 amino acids long. The V gene's germline CDR1 is SGDLS and CDR2 YYNGEE. V gave up 2 bases and J gave up 2 bases; unmatched junction bases: 8.